The clone carrying this T cell receptor (beta chain) was counted once. The V and J ends lost 5 bases and 4 bases, in that order; junction bases with no gene match: 4. Germline CDR1 reads ENHRY; CDR2 reads SYGVKD. This CDR3 contains 15 residues. The sample is drawn from a study of control samples from healthy donors and cancer patients. Libraries were prepared by immunoSEQ multiplex PCR; TCRdb keeps only in-frame clonotypes and omits some of them. The table has about 180,000 clones, about 92% seen once. The sequenced sample was blood. The sequence came from a young man in good health. The rearrangement uses TRBV10-3 and TRBJ2-3; 12 nucleotides agree with TRBD2. CDR3 sequence: CAISSWTSGADTQYF. In DNA form, the CDR3 reads TGTGCCATCAGTTCTTGGACTAGCGGGGCAGATACGCAGTATTTT.